The 2 T cell receptor beta chains given below trace back to one sample, sequenced in a study of blood T cell repertoires in COVID-19. Sequencing was performed with immunoSEQ multiplex PCR; in TCRdb, only in-frame clones are kept and a portion is missing. The table shows roughly 230,000 clones, with roughly four fifths occurring only once. Sequencing was carried out using peripheral blood. These TCRs come from a man between 45 and 60 years old with active or convalescent COVID-19.

This clone was counted a few times. The rearrangement uses TRBV6-6 and TRBJ1-1, with a weak D call TRBD1 (5 bases). The germline gives CDR1 MNHNY, CDR2 SVGAGI (reference sequence). Trimming took 6 bases from V and 4 from J, leaving 15 bases between them. The CDR3 length is 14 residues. The DNA for the CDR3 is TGTGCCAGCAGGACAGCGGGGGGGAGCACTGAAGCTTTCTTT. It specifies CASRTAGGSTEAFF.

This clone was seen more than once but under ten times. The chain's CDR3 is CASRLGQSYGYTF. For the CDR3, the DNA is TGTGCCAGCAGGTTGGGACAGTCATATGGCTACACCTTC. V gene TRBV28 combines with J gene TRBJ1-2, with 7 bases identical to TRBD1. Per germline, CDR1 MDHEN and CDR2 SYDVKM. The trim removed 6 bases at V and 5 bases at J, leaving 6 bases unmatched. The length of the CDR3 is 13 residues.